These 14 T cell receptor beta chains share one sample of origin, sequenced in a study of blood T cell repertoires in COVID-19 (dated by TCRdb to 2019 to 2021). Receptors were amplified or captured by the immunoSEQ multiplex PCR assay. TCRdb's version of the immuneACCESS table is confined to in-frame rearrangements and falls short of the full clone set. An unresolved V gene accounts for under half of the shortfall where checked; the remainder is of unknown origin. The sample has around 74,000 clones on record, roughly 90% of them singletons. Together, the top ten hold roughly 4.4% of the sample. Material: peripheral blood. The receptors originated from a man aged 45-60 years with active COVID-19.

V is TRBV11-2 and J is TRBJ1-3, with D unclear. Between the trimmed V and J ends, which lost 1 base and 0 bases, there was a span of 13 bases. CDR1 SGHAT and CDR2 FQNNGV come from the germline V gene. The CDR3 runs 17 residues. The CDR3: CASSLVGGGSSGNTIYF. DNA for the CDR3: TGTGCCAGCAGCTTAGTAGGTGGCGGGAGCTCTGGAAACACCATATATTTT.

The chain recombines TRBV11-1 with TRBJ1-2; the D gene is possibly TRBD1 (6 bases). The V and J ends lost 5 bases and 8 bases respectively, with 15 bases between them. This CDR3 is 13 amino acids long. Germline CDR1 and CDR2: SGHAT and FQDESV (reference sequence). The CDR3 nucleotides are TGTGCCAGCAGCCCCCGTCAGACAGGCGGCTACACCTTC. Encoded protein: CASSPRQTGGYTF.

V and J are TRBV14 and TRBJ2-7, with D unclear. This CDR3 comprises 14 residues. The V end was cut by 2 bases, the J end by 0 bases, with 8 bases between. The germline gives CDR1 SGHDN, CDR2 FVKESK. For the CDR3, the DNA is TGTGCCAGCAGCCAAAGACTGACCTCCTACGAGCAGTACTTC. Protein sequence: CASSQRLTSYEQYF.

This clone was observed a few times. The CDR3 sequence is CASSLQVANTEAFF. The CDR3 coding sequence is TGCGCCAGCAGCTTGCAGGTTGCGAACACTGAAGCTTTCTTT. The chain couples TRBV5-1 to TRBJ1-1; D not resolved. This CDR3 spans 14 amino acids. V gave up 1 base and J gave up 1 base, with 8 bases separating them. The germline gives CDR1 SGHRS, CDR2 YFSETQ.

The rearrangement links TRBV10-3 to TRBJ2-3, with a possible D match to TRBD2 (6 bases). The CDR3 totals 16 residues. Per germline, CDR1 ENHRY and CDR2 SYGVKD. V lost 2 bases and J 5 bases, leaving 17 bases between the germline ends. CDR3 sequence: CAISERSGWEEDTQYF. The CDR3 nucleotides are TGTGCCATCAGTGAGAGGAGCGGTTGGGAGGAAGATACGCAGTATTTT.

This chain joins TRBV5-5 and TRBJ1-1; TRBD1 might be the D (5 bases). V lost 3 bases and J 2 bases, leaving 14 bases between the germline ends. CDR3 size: 15 residues. Germline CDR1 is SGHKS and CDR2 is YYEKEE (reference sequence). The CDR3 here is CASSSDRQPNTEAFF. CDR3 in DNA: TGTGCCAGCAGCTCGGACCGACAGCCTAACACTGAAGCTTTCTTT. Complete variable domain (other parts from reference TRBV5-5 and TRBJ1-1): DAGVTQSPTHLIKTRGQQVTLRCSPISGHKSVSWYQQVLGQGPQFIFQYYEKEERGRGNFPDRFSARQFPNYSSELNVNALLLGDSALYLCASSSDRQPNTEAFFGQGTRLTVV.

The J gene is TRBJ2-7, the V gene TRBV5-4; 9 bases line up with TRBD1. V shed 4 bases and J 1 base; nucleotides not matched to a gene: 12. The CDR3 runs to 17 residues. Germline CDR1 and CDR2: SGHNT and YYREEE (reference sequence). CDR3 nucleotide sequence: TGTGCCAGCAGCCACGGCCCACAGGGGGCTAAATCCTACGAGCAGTACTTC. As protein: CASSHGPQGAKSYEQYF.

The genes are TRBV2 and TRBJ2-3, with a tentative D call TRBD2 (6 bases). This CDR3 is 15 amino acids long. V gave up 3 bases and J gave up 4 bases, with 14 bases separating them. From germline, CDR1 is SNHLY and CDR2 FYNNEI. The CDR3 reads CASSEEGSGADTQYF. CDR3 DNA: TGTGCCAGCAGTGAGGAGGGGAGTGGGGCAGATACGCAGTATTTT.

The genes are TRBV5-1 and TRBJ1-6; TRBD1 matches 10 bases. V gave up 4 bases and J gave up 8 bases; unmatched junction bases: 3. CDR1 SGHRS and CDR2 YFSETQ come from the germline V gene. This CDR3 is 14 amino acids long. The CDR3 here is CASSRDRGDSPLHF. CDR3 sequence (DNA): TGCGCCAGCAGCCGGGACAGGGGAGATTCACCCCTCCACTTT.

The V gene is TRBV5-1, the J gene TRBJ1-1, with a possible D match to TRBD1 (6 bases). CDR3 length: 14 residues. Deletions cut 4 bases from V and 4 bases from J, with 14 bases between. Germline CDR1 reads SGHRS; CDR2 reads YFSETQ. The CDR3 protein is CASSPKGVSTEAFF. CDR3 DNA sequence: TGCGCCAGCAGCCCCAAGGGGGTAAGCACTGAAGCTTTCTTT.

This clone appeared once. V gene TRBV19 combines with J gene TRBJ2-2; 8 bases are a match to TRBD1. The V and J ends lost 1 base and 7 bases, in that order; junction bases with no gene match: 5. The germline V gene has CDR1 LNHDA and CDR2 SQIVND (reference sequence). The length of the CDR3 is 15 residues. The CDR3 DNA reads TGTGCCAGTAGTATAGCCAGGGGGCCAGTCGGGGAGCTGTTTTTT. It specifies CASSIARGPVGELFF.

The gene calls are TRBV27 and TRBJ2-3; no clear D gene. Trimming stripped 5 bases from V and 2 bases from J, with 8 bases between. The CDR3 has 13 amino acids. CDR1 and CDR2 (germline): MNHEY, SMNVEV (reference sequence). The CDR3 loop is CASSPRLTDTQYF. The CDR3 DNA is TGTGCCAGCAGTCCTCGTCTCACAGATACGCAGTATTTT.

This clone was picked up one time. Other DNA sequences within the sample encode an identical CDR3. This chain uses TRBV9 with TRBJ2-2; 9 bases match TRBD2. The ends lost 0 bases at V and 8 bases at J; junction bases unmatched: 8. The CDR3 contains 16 residues. CDR1 is SGDLS and CDR2 is YYNGEE in the germline V gene. The CDR3 region is CASSVGGGGALGELFF. Here the CDR3 DNA reads TGTGCCAGCAGCGTAGGCGGCGGGGGGGCCTTAGGGGAGCTGTTTTTT. The full variable domain, completed using reference TRBV9 and TRBJ2-2, is DSGVTQTPKHLITATGQRVTLRCSPRSGDLSVYWYQQSLDQGLQFLIQYYNGEERAKGNILERFSAQQFPDLHSELNLSSLELGDSALYFCASSVGGGGALGELFFGEGSRLTVL.

CDR3 in DNA: TGTGCCAGCAGCTTAGAGACAGGGGAAAAACTGTTTTTT. It yields the protein CASSLETGEKLFF. The genes are TRBV11-3 and TRBJ1-4; TRBD1 agrees at 7 bases. Germline trimming cut 0 bases from V and 8 bases from J; bases unmatched to any gene: 0. The CDR3 is 13 amino acids. Germline V gene sequence: CDR1 SGHNT, CDR2 YENEEA.